The rows below give T cell receptor beta chains drawn from one sample of a study of blood T cells in healthy people across ages. A single record per CDR3 protein comes from TCRdb applying MiXCR to the 5' RACE reads. The table lists roughly 680,000 distinct CDR3 sequences, under 25% of them singletons. Sequencing input: blood. Source of these receptors: a man between 65 and 79 years old in good health. The CDR3 runs from the conserved cysteine through the conserved F or W. Fields, in order: clone size, D gene, J gene, V gene, CDR3 protein, CDR3 DNA. The D gene is left open where the match is weak. Clone size is not always given. Where it is, it says once, few, many or a class for expanded clones.

abundance: many
d_gene: .
j_gene: TRBJ2-4
v_gene: TRBV7-8
CDR3aa: CASSLGTDLAKNIQYF
CDR3nt: TGTGCCAGCAGCTTAGGGACTGATCTAGCCAAAAACATTCAGTACTTC

abundance: .
d_gene: .
j_gene: TRBJ2-7
v_gene: TRBV12-3/TRBV12-4
CDR3aa: CASSVRRDGPYEQYF
CDR3nt: TGTGCCAGCAGTGTCCGGCGGGACGGCCCCTACGAGCAGTACTTC

abundance: few
d_gene: .
j_gene: TRBJ2-2
v_gene: TRBV5-1
CDR3aa: CASSWEANTGELFF
CDR3nt: TGCGCCAGCAGCTGGGAGGCGAACACCGGGGAGCTGTTTTTT

abundance: few
d_gene: TRBD1
j_gene: TRBJ2-7
v_gene: TRBV6-2/TRBV6-3
CDR3aa: CASSYFQPDRVYEQYF
CDR3nt: TGTGCCAGCAGTTACTTCCAACCGGACAGGGTGTACGAGCAGTACTTC

abundance: few
d_gene: TRBD1
j_gene: TRBJ1-2
v_gene: TRBV4-1
CDR3aa: CASSRPGQRYGYTF
CDR3nt: TGCGCCAGCAGCCGCCCGGGACAGAGATATGGCTACACCTTC

abundance: .
d_gene: TRBD2
j_gene: TRBJ2-7
v_gene: TRBV10-3
CDR3aa: CASQLAGDCEQYF
CDR3nt: TGTGCCAGCCAACTAGCGGGAGACTGCGAGCAGTACTTC

abundance: many
d_gene: TRBD2
j_gene: TRBJ2-1
v_gene: TRBV4-1
CDR3aa: CASSQDPGGKQFF
CDR3nt: TGCGCCAGCAGCCAAGACCCGGGGGGGAAGCAGTTCTTC

abundance: .
d_gene: TRBD2
j_gene: TRBJ2-3
v_gene: TRBV24-1
CDR3aa: CATSDSSGRALGTDTQYF
CDR3nt: TGTGCCACCAGTGATTCCAGCGGGAGGGCCCTCGGCACAGATACGCAGTATTTT

abundance: .
d_gene: .
j_gene: TRBJ1-1
v_gene: TRBV5-8
CDR3aa: CASSVPWDTEAFF
CDR3nt: TGTGCCAGCAGTGTCCCTTGGGACACTGAAGCTTTCTTT

abundance: .
d_gene: .
j_gene: TRBJ2-1
v_gene: TRBV12-5
CDR3aa: CASGGGTVDEQFF
CDR3nt: TGTGCTAGTGGAGGCGGGACGGTGGATGAGCAGTTCTTC

abundance: many
d_gene: TRBD2
j_gene: TRBJ2-5
v_gene: TRBV7-9
CDR3aa: CASSLELAGTETQYF
CDR3nt: TGTGCCAGCAGCTTAGAACTAGCGGGAACAGAGACCCAGTACTTC

abundance: few
d_gene: .
j_gene: TRBJ2-7
v_gene: TRBV20-1
CDR3aa: CSATEPPDAGLGEQYF
CDR3nt: TGCAGTGCTACTGAACCCCCGGACGCGGGTCTGGGCGAGCAGTACTTC

abundance: .
d_gene: .
j_gene: TRBJ2-4
v_gene: TRBV18
CDR3aa: CASSPMTSGSKNIQYF
CDR3nt: TGTGCCAGCTCACCAATGACTAGTGGGTCCAAAAACATTCAGTACTTC

abundance: .
d_gene: .
j_gene: TRBJ1-2
v_gene: TRBV7-2
CDR3aa: CASTESGSPYGYTF
CDR3nt: TGTGCCAGCACCGAATCGGGAAGCCCGTATGGCTACACCTTC

abundance: .
d_gene: TRBD2
j_gene: TRBJ2-1
v_gene: TRBV9
CDR3aa: CASSVGLAGANEQFF
CDR3nt: TGTGCCAGCAGCGTAGGTCTAGCGGGAGCAAATGAGCAGTTCTTC